This T cell receptor (beta chain) was sequenced during a study of blood T cell repertoires in COVID-19. Study details: Samples representing acute and convalescent COVID-19 were sourced from the United States, Italy and Spain. T cells, B-cell-depleted T cells, or PBMCs supplied cDNA or gDNA.

Original processing notes: Quantification of nucleated cells was approximated via reference gene primer amplification. Using immunoSEQ multiplex PCR, the repertoire was profiled, and TCRdb retains in-frame clones only, with some absent. Clone size and V and J calls were adopted from that table, with D and trimming inferred from the DNA. The profile shows under 100,000 clones, approximately 86% of them singletons. Enrolment of Seattle patients took place during active infection, and they were followed longitudinally. V lost 0 bases and J lost 11; bases outside the gene matches: 4. Germline loops: CDR1 SGDLS, CDR2 YYNGEE. The CDR3 sequence is 12 residues long.

Specimen: peripheral blood. The clonotype comes from a woman older than 75 with COVID-19, enrolled during active disease. The gene calls are TRBV9 and TRBJ1-1; 7 bases align to TRBD1. In nucleotides, the CDR3 is TGTGCCAGCAGCGTAGAAGGGACAGAGGCTTTCTTT. This sequence encodes CASSVEGTEAFF.